This entry lists 6 T cell receptor beta chains sequenced from one sample in a study of Ad26.COV2.S vaccination and SARS-CoV-2 variants. Assay used: immunoSEQ multiplex PCR; TCRdb lists only in-frame clones, some missing. The sample carries about 680,000 clones, 89% recorded once. Sample treatment: some 19 received Ad26.COV2.S at low or high dose, single or two shots; 5 received placebo; per-sample allocation not given. At day 63 after the first vaccine or placebo injection, samples were drawn. The specimen comprised peripheral blood, sampled in a trial of Ad26.COV2.S vaccine versus placebo. The source is a person aged 18-65 years who received the Ad26.COV2.S COVID-19 vaccine or a placebo.

The chain uses TRBV24-1 and TRBJ2-2; no firm D call. From germline, CDR1 is KGHDR and CDR2 SFDVKD. This CDR3 region has 11 residues. Deletions cut 10 bases from V and 4 bases from J, with 6 bases between. CDR3 region: CATSLTGELFF. In nucleotides, the CDR3 is TGTGCCACTAGTCTCACCGGGGAGCTGTTTTTT.

V and J are TRBV3-1 (or the pseudogene TRBV3-2) and TRBJ1-6; D remains ambiguous. The CDR3 spans 13 residues. V was shortened by 2 bases and J by 8 bases, with 7 bases between the two germline ends. CDR1 and CDR2 from the germline V gene are LGHDT and YNNKEL (reference sequence). Here the CDR3 reads CASSQLLYSPLHF. The DNA of the CDR3 is TGTGCCAGCAGCCAACTGCTCTATTCACCCCTCCACTTT.

The genes are TRBV19 and TRBJ1-5, with 9 bases fitting TRBD1. This CDR3 is built from 15 residues. The germline gives CDR1 LNHDA, CDR2 SQIVND (reference sequence). The V segment lost 0 bases and the J segment 5 bases; nucleotides outside the gene matches: 2. Here the CDR3 reads CASSIEDRGYQPQHF. As DNA, the CDR3 is TGTGCCAGTAGTATAGAGGACAGGGGATATCAGCCCCAGCATTTT. The full variable domain, completed using reference TRBV19 and TRBJ1-5, is DGGITQSPKYLFRKEGQNVTLSCEQNLNHDAMYWYRQDPGQGLRLIYYSQIVNDFQKGDIAEGYSVSREKKESFPLTVTSAQKNPTAFYLCASSIEDRGYQPQHFGDGTRLSIL.

The rearrangement links TRBV5-1 to TRBJ2-3; 11 bases agree with TRBD2. CDR1 and CDR2 (germline): SGHRS, YFSETQ. The CDR3 loop spans 19 amino acids. J was trimmed by 0 bases and V by 4 bases; bases with no gene match: 13. CDR3 nucleotides: TGCGCCAGCAGCCTGACGCGGCTAGCGGGAGGCTCGAGCACAGATACGCAGTATTTT. It specifies CASSLTRLAGGSSTDTQYF.

The chain joins TRBV7-2 to TRBJ1-4; D unclear. Germline values: CDR1 SGHTA, CDR2 FQGNSA. V was clipped by 5 bases and J by 0 bases, with 10 bases between them. The CDR3 has 15 amino acids. CDR3 nucleotides: TGTGCCAGCAGCCTGAACCATGCAACTAATGAAAAACTGTTTTTT. It codes for CASSLNHATNEKLFF.

The chain uses TRBV3-1 (or the pseudogene TRBV3-2) and TRBJ2-2; the D is unclear. Germline values: CDR1 LGHDT, CDR2 YNNKEL (reference sequence). The CDR3 extends over 15 amino acids. V gave up 1 base and J gave up 5 bases, with 11 bases separating them. The DNA of the CDR3 is TGTGCCAGCAGCCAAGGTGCAGGTGGTACCGGGGAGCTGTTTTTT. This gives the protein CASSQGAGGTGELFF.